Listed below are T cell receptor beta chains from one sample, sequenced in a study of OX40 agonist ivuxolimab in advanced cancers. Assay used: immunoSEQ multiplex PCR; TCRdb lists only in-frame clones, some missing. Here the sample spans some 87,000 clones, about 90% being singletons. The source material was CD4+ or CD8+ T cells sorted from blood, sampled in a trial of the OX40 agonist ivuxolimab. The receptors come from an adult with an advanced solid tumor such as melanoma, head and neck, liver or kidney cancer. Both conserved end residues are part of each CDR3. A D gene is named only where the DNA matches it firmly. A row's size may be missing; if present it is once, few, many or a size class.

>TRBJ1-1|15|-|TRBV30|TRBD1
CAWSVGGPVNTEAFF
TGTGCCTGGAGTGTAGGGGGCCCCGTGAACACTGAAGCTTTCTTT
>TRBJ2-1|16|-|TRBV5-1|TRBD2
CASSPTSGTFYNEQFF
TGCGCCAGCAGCCCTACTAGCGGGACATTCTACAATGAGCAGTTCTTC
>TRBJ1-2|12|-|TRBV29-1|-
CSVEGVNYGYTF
TGCAGCGTTGAAGGGGTTAACTATGGCTACACCTTC
>TRBJ2-7|16|-|TRBV4-1|-
CASSQETGGAIYEQYF
TGCGCCAGCAGCCAAGAAACAGGGGGGGCGATCTACGAGCAGTACTTC
>TRBJ2-7|15|-|TRBV15|-
CATSRVASGAYEQYF
TGTGCCACCAGCAGAGTTGCCAGCGGAGCCTACGAGCAGTACTTC
>TRBJ1-2|15|-|TRBV5-1|-
CASSLNGRQYYGYTF
TGCGCCAGCAGCTTGAACGGCCGACAGTACTATGGCTACACCTTC
>TRBJ2-2|12|-|TRBV4-3|TRBD1
CASSQGTGKLFF
TGCGCCAGCAGCCAAGGGACAGGGAAGCTGTTTTTT
>TRBJ1-1|15|-|TRBV7-9|-
CASSLVGGVNTEAFF
TGTGCCAGCAGCTTAGTGGGGGGGGTGAACACTGAAGCTTTCTTT
>TRBJ1-5|16|once|TRBV30|-
CAWSEGYRRGNQPQHF
TGTGCCTGGAGCGAAGGGTACCGAAGGGGTAATCAGCCCCAGCATTTT
>TRBJ2-3|19|-|TRBV4-3|TRBD2
CASSQAPPPLSGRTDTQYF
TGCGCCAGCAGCCAAGCGCCTCCCCCGCTTAGCGGGCGCACAGATACGCAGTATTTT
>TRBJ2-7|13|-|TRBV6-5|-
CASQRGTFYEQYF
TGTGCCAGCCAACGGGGGACCTTCTACGAGCAGTACTTC